Below, one TCR beta chain is given with its context. Its cognate antigen is unknown. These data come from a study of identical twins. General study results and limits: Invariant cells of the MAIT and iNKT types might have partly distorted the zero-insertion analyses. Out-of-frame sharing of TCR alpha in monozygotic twins was underestimated by models. Twin-shared out-of-frame alpha sequences were enriched for low generation probability.

The CDR3 runs 16 residues. After removal of 4 bases from V and 3 bases from J, the junction contained 6 bases not matched to a gene. Germline V lookup: CDR1 SGHAT, CDR2 FQNNGV. Template switching added a universal primer site; cDNA carried unique molecular identifiers. TCRdb itself ran the 5' RACE reads through MiXCR, one entry per CDR3 protein. This sample has 1.5 million to 2 million distinct CDR3 sequences; roughly 35% occur once, and the top ten carry about 0.27%. Sequencing input: cord blood. The receptor was isolated from a newborn girl in good health. The chain joins TRBV11-2 to TRBJ2-2; 9 bases are shared with TRBD1. CDR3 protein: CASSSSRDRDTGELFF. As DNA, the CDR3 is TGTGCCAGCAGCTCGTCCCGGGACAGGGACACCGGGGAGCTGTTTTTT.